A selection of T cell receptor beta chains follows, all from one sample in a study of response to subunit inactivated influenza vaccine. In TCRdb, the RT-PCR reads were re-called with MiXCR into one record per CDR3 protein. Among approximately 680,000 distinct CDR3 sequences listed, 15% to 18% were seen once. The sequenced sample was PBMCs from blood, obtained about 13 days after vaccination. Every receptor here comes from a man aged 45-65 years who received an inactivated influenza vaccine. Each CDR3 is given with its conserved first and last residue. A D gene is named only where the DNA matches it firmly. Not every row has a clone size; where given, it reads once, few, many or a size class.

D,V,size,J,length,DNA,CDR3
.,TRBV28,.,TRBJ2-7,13,TGTGCCACCTTAGGTCTCACCTCCTACGAGCAGTACTTC,CATLGLTSYEQYF
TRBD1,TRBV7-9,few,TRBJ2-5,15,TGTGCCAGCAGCCCCAGACGTGGACAGGGGGAGACCCAGTACTTC,CASSPRRGQGETQYF
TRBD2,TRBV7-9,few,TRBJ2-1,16,TGTGCCAGCAGCCGGACTAGCGGGAGGCCCTACAATGAGCAGTTCTTC,CASSRTSGRPYNEQFF
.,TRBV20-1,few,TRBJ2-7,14,TGCAGTGCTAGTTCTCAGGGGATACTCTACGAGCAGTACTTC,CSASSQGILYEQYF
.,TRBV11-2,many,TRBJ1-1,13,TGTGCCAGCAGCTTATCACTGAACACTGAAGCTTTCTTT,CASSLSLNTEAFF
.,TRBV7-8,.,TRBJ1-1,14,TGTGCCAGCAGCCGTACTTACATGAACACTGAAGCTTTCTTT,CASSRTYMNTEAFF
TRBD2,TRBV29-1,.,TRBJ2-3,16,TGCAGCGCCGGGGTAGTGAGGCGGGAGATGGCAGATACGCAGTATTTT,CSAGVVRREMADTQYF
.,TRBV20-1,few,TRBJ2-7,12,TGCAGTGGAGCCGGGGACGTATACGAGCAGTACTTC,CSGAGDVYEQYF
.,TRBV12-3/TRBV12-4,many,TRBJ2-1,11,TGTGCCAGCAGTTTTGGCAGTGAGCAGTTCTTC,CASSFGSEQFF
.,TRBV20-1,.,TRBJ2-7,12,TGCAGTGCTAGAAACAGGGTCCACGAGCAGTACTTC,CSARNRVHEQYF
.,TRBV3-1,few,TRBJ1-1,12,TGTGCCAGCAGCCAAGGGGGGCCGGGTGCTTTCTTT,CASSQGGPGAFF
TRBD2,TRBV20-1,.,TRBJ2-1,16,TGCAGTGCTAGACCCGTCGGACTAGCGGGCCACAATGAGCAGTTCTTC,CSARPVGLAGHNEQFF
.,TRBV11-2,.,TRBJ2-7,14,TGTGCCAGCAGCGGACGATCCGGCCACTACGAGCAGTACTTC,CASSGRSGHYEQYF
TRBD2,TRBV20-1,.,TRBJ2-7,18,TGCAGTGCTAGAGGCCAGACTAGCGGGCGTCGCCTAGCCTACGAGCAGTACTTC,CSARGQTSGRRLAYEQYF